This T cell receptor (beta chain) was sequenced during a study of blood T cells in healthy people across ages. A second PCR of 7 to 11 cycles used a sample-barcoded 5' primer and a J-beta primer mix. Each cDNA molecule carried a tag from a template-switch adaptor that contained 12 random nucleotides. Each CDR3 protein is one row after TCRdb ran MiXCR on the 5' RACE reads. This table holds about 540,000 distinct CDR3 sequences, less than 25% found once. Germline V gene sequence: CDR1 SEHNR, CDR2 FQNEAQ (reference sequence). The CDR3 is 16 residues long. These data are also associated with another study on T cells of mothers and their children. From that paper: A few healthy Caucasian mothers, along with their six children, served as the donors. Every microgram of extracted RNA entered cDNA synthesis, roughly 1.5 ug per 15 ul. During the second PCR, the M1S primer introduced sample barcodes along with 2-4 random nucleotides.

This clonotype was sampled from a boy younger than 18 in good health. The chain employs TRBV7-9 and TRBJ2-5, with 9 bases matching TRBD2. The DNA matches TRBJ2-1 better at its end, which makes the J call doubtful. Sequences were obtained from blood. The CDR3 nucleotides are TGTGCCAGCAGCGGGGAGCAGCGGGAGGCCTACAATGAGCAGTTCTTC. It translates to CASSGEQREAYNEQFF.